This passage covers 13 T cell receptor beta chains from one sample sequenced in a study of early T cells in non-severe SARS-CoV-2 infection (dated by TCRdb to the early 2020s). The library was prepared using 5' RACE. TCRdb lists the instrument as NextSeq 500. The public sequencing data were trimmed at Q25 with fastp and processed into clonotypes with MiXCR by TCRdb, which kept only in-frame beta chains. Here each entry gathers all rows of one CDR3 protein and keeps the most common genes and DNA. The sample profile shows about 70,000 distinct CDR3 sequences; more than 10% of them were found once. The ten largest clones take up roughly 16% of the sample. Sequenced material: whole blood, taken at baseline. All receptors derive from an adult who was a healthcare worker with PCR-confirmed SARS-CoV-2 infection or an uninfected control (not recorded which). The donor label of this sample is uncertain.

This clonotype was found many times. The chain recombines TRBV10-3 with TRBJ2-3; 10 bases match TRBD2. The CDR3 sequence is 15 residues long. Germline V gives CDR1 ENHRY, CDR2 SYGVKD. After removal of 8 bases from V and 0 bases from J, the junction contained 5 bases not matched to a gene. The CDR3 region is CAISGLALSTDTQYF. Here the CDR3 DNA reads TGTGCCATCTCGGGACTAGCGTTGAGCACAGATACGCAGTATTTT.

The sample holds a few counts of this clonotype. V and J are TRBV12-3 or TRBV12-4 and TRBJ2-7; D possibly uses TRBD1 or TRBD2 (5 bases each). V was shortened by 1 base and J by 4 bases, with 11 bases between the two germline ends. This CDR3 comprises 14 residues. Here the CDR3 reads CASSLGAGRYEQYF. The CDR3 DNA reads TGTGCCAGCAGTTTAGGGGCAGGGAGATACGAGCAGTACTTC.

This clonotype was recorded a few times. The CDR3 is CSASLPTSGNQETQYF. CDR3 bases: TGCAGTGCTAGCCTCCCGACTAGCGGAAACCAAGAGACCCAGTACTTC. V usage is TRBV20-1 and J usage is TRBJ2-5, with TRBD2 identical over 9 bases. The CDR3 is made up of 16 amino acids. V was clipped by 3 bases and J by 0 bases; unmatched bases: 8. The germline V gene has CDR1 DFQATT and CDR2 SNEGSKA (reference sequence).

The chain is built from TRBV19 and TRBJ1-3, with a weak D call TRBD1 (5 bases). This CDR3 is built from 15 residues. Deletions cut 3 bases from V and 0 bases from J, with 9 bases between. CDR1 and CDR2 from the germline V gene are LNHDA and SQIVND (reference sequence). The DNA for the CDR3 is TGTGCCAGTAGTATCCAGGGTCTCTCTGGAAACACCATATATTTT. Its translation: CASSIQGLSGNTIYF.

As regards this clonotype: Because it lacks the conserved phenylalanine or tryptophan at the end, this CDR3 is likely a read error. The CDR3 is CSVSPANNEQFL. The CDR3 DNA reads TGCAGCGTTTCTCCGGCCAACAATGAGCAGTTCTTA. The V call is TRBV29-1, the J call TRBJ2-1; D uncertain. Germline V CDR1 and CDR2: SQVTM, ANQGSEA. V lost 5 bases and J lost 5, with 10 bases in between. The CDR3 runs 12 residues.

V usage is TRBV12-2 and J usage is TRBJ2-1; TRBD2 is taken as the D call from the table, unchecked against the DNA. TRBV12-2 constitutes a pseudogene. The CDR3 sequence is 15 residues long. The CDR3 sequence is CASRLAGGPFKEQFF. CDR3 nucleotides: TGTGCAAGTCGATTAGCGGGAGGGCCGTTTAAAGAGCAGTTCTTC.

The V and J genes are TRBV7-8 and TRBJ2-5; D is uncertain. This CDR3 spans 12 amino acids. The germline V gene encodes CDR1 SGHVS and CDR2 FQNEAQ. The V end lost 1 base, the J end lost 5 bases, and 5 bases lay between the germline ends. CDR3 bases: TGTGCCAGCAGCTTAGAGTTGGAGACCCAGTACTTC. Amino acid sequence: CASSLELETQYF.

Only a few counts were recorded for this clonotype. The V call is TRBV6-5, the J call TRBJ1-2; 7 nucleotides match TRBD1. The germline V gene has CDR1 MNHEY and CDR2 SVGAGI. The V gene end was trimmed by 0 bases and the J gene end by 8 bases; junction bases not matched to a gene: 6. The CDR3 spans 14 residues. CDR3 amino acids: CASSYSNRGGGYTF. The CDR3 DNA sequence: TGTGCCAGCAGTTACTCGAACAGGGGAGGCGGCTACACCTTC.

The chain links TRBV7-8 to TRBJ2-1, with 7 positions matching TRBD2. The CDR3 is 16 amino acids. J was trimmed by 3 bases and V by 1 base; bases with no gene match: 6. Germline V gives CDR1 SGHVS, CDR2 FQNEAQ. The DNA for the CDR3 is TGTGCCAGCAGCTTAGAGGCGGGAGCGGGCTACAATGAGCAGTTCTTC. Translating gives CASSLEAGAGYNEQFF.

The chain employs TRBV20-1 and TRBJ2-7, with 12 bases identical to TRBD2. CDR3 length: 13 residues. Germline V CDR1 and CDR2: DFQATT, SNEGSKA (reference sequence). V lost 5 bases, J lost 4 bases, and 3 bases stayed unmatched. The CDR3 DNA follows: TGCAGTGCTCCCGGGACTAGCGGGTACGAGCAGTACTTC. Protein: CSAPGTSGYEQYF.

The chain employs TRBV5-1 and TRBJ1-2, with 7 positions matching TRBD1. The CDR3 runs to 14 residues. In germline, CDR1 is SGHRS, CDR2 YFSETQ. After removal of 2 bases from V and 10 bases from J, the junction contained 11 bases not matched to a gene. CDR3 loop: CASSFQPTGNDYTF. CDR3 DNA sequence: TGCGCCAGCAGCTTCCAGCCGACAGGGAATGACTACACCTTC. Combining the CDR3 with reference TRBV5-1 and TRBJ1-2 gives the whole variable domain KAGVTQTPRYLIKTRGQQVTLSCSPISGHRSVSWYQQTPGQGLQFLFEYFSETQRNKGNFPGRFSGRQFSNSRSEMNVSTLELGDSALYLCASSFQPTGNDYTFGSGTRLTVV.

The genes are TRBV5-1 and TRBJ2-7; no reliable D call. This CDR3 has 14 amino acids. Germline V gene sequence: CDR1 SGHRS, CDR2 YFSETQ. V shed 0 bases and J shed 3 bases, with 10 bases lying between them. The CDR3 is CASSLVVRHYEQYF. CDR3 nucleotide sequence: TGCGCCAGCAGCTTGGTCGTTCGGCACTACGAGCAGTACTTC. Supplemented by reference TRBV5-1 and TRBJ2-7, the full variable domain reads KAGVTQTPRYLIKTRGQQVTLSCSPISGHRSVSWYQQTPGQGLQFLFEYFSETQRNKGNFPGRFSGRQFSNSRSEMNVSTLELGDSALYLCASSLVVRHYEQYFGPGTRLTVT.

This clonotype was seen a handful of times. The V and J genes are TRBV7-3 and TRBJ2-3, with no clear D. From germline, CDR1 is SGHTA and CDR2 FQGTGA. Trimming took off 2 bases at V and 4 bases at J, with 4 bases between the two ends. CDR3 length: 12 residues. Here the CDR3 reads CASSLLADTQYF. The CDR3 DNA reads as TGTGCCAGCAGCTTACTAGCAGATACGCAGTATTTT.